The subject of this entry is one T cell receptor beta chain. The antigen remains undetermined. The J segment lost 4 bases and the V segment lost 5 bases, leaving 13 bases of the junction unmatched. Germline CDR1 and CDR2: SEHNR and FQNEAQ (reference sequence). The CDR3 contains 17 residues. The data are from a study of cytomegalovirus exposure and HLA in healthy donors. Regarding the study as a whole: Within a later analysis, the majority of CMV-associated TCR beta chains appeared HLA-restricted. Researchers reported in a later analysis that a missense DCLRE1C variant was tied to TCR beta V- and J-gene trimming. Accurate HLA-A and HLA-B prediction from TCR beta sequences was reported for most subjects.

Healthy bone marrow donors formed the donor group. Primers: 60 Vbeta forward and 13 Jbeta reverse. Profiled with immunoSEQ multiplex PCR; TCRdb holds only in-frame clones, not every one. The profile shows 130,000 to 150,000 clones, under 85% of them singletons. The chain has TRBV7-9 and TRBJ1-4; 7 bases are a match to TRBD1. The TCR originated in a woman between 35 and 50 years old in good health and CMV-seropositive. Specimen: PBMCs. CDR3 DNA: TGTGCCAGCAGCCTGACAGGGCCGGTTCAGGGTAATGAAAAACTGTTTTTT. It encodes CASSLTGPVQGNEKLFF. The entire variable domain, with the rest obtained from reference TRBV7-9 and TRBJ1-4, is as follows: DTGVSQNPRHKITKRGQNVTFRCDPISEHNRLYWYRQTLGQGPEFLTYFQNEAQLEKSRLLSDRFSAERPKGSFSTLEIQRTEQGDSAMYLCASSLTGPVQGNEKLFFGSGTQLSVL.